This T cell receptor (beta chain) stems from a study of T-cell memory formation after mild COVID-19. Whole-study findings and limits: Contracting clones localized mainly to CM and EM when CD4+ and mainly to EMRA when CD8+.

The CDR3 is 15 amino acids. Germline-derived CDR1 and CDR2 are SGHTA and FQGNSA. With 0 bases removed from V and 9 bases from J, the gap between germline ends came to 12 bases. This clonotype came up a few times. Its antigen is currently unknown. TCRdb reprocessed the 5' RACE reads via MiXCR and lists one record per CDR3 protein. This sample has around 260,000 distinct CDR3 sequences, with 16% found just once. This chain connects TRBV7-2 to TRBJ1-6; D is uncertain. The sequenced material came from PBMCs or a T cell subset sorted from them (not recorded which). This clonotype was sampled from a man aged 18 to 30 who had mild COVID-19 (a few samples of this study predate the infection). Cell type and time point are not known. CDR3 residues: CASSLARDVGSPLHF. The DNA for the CDR3 is TGTGCCAGCAGCTTAGCTAGGGATGTAGGTTCACCCCTCCACTTT.